The 17 T cell receptor beta chains in this list originate from one sample, sequenced in a study of T cell clones after liver transplantation. TCRdb keeps only in-frame clones here, not all; method: immunoSEQ multiplex PCR. The data contain tens of thousands of clones, more than 85% of them singletons. This specimen consisted of CD4+ T cells from blood, obtained 25 months after liver transplant. The receptors stem from a human patient who received a liver transplant. Among the T cells, some may be from the graft donor.

The chain uses TRBV19 and TRBJ1-1; 7 nucleotides align to TRBD1. Germline CDR1 LNHDA, CDR2 SQIVND (reference sequence). The trim removed 5 bases at V and 5 bases at J, leaving 11 bases unmatched. The CDR3 consists of 15 residues. This CDR3 is CASSLPTGERTEAFF. CDR3 DNA sequence: TGTGCCAGTAGTCTACCAACAGGGGAGAGAACTGAAGCTTTCTTT.

The gene calls are TRBV4-1 and TRBJ1-1; 7 bases fit TRBD1. Germline V gives CDR1 MGHRA, CDR2 YSYEKL. Unmatched junction bases numbered 3, after V lost 4 bases and J lost 1 base. The CDR3 totals 14 residues. The CDR3 loop reads CASSLQGGNTEAFF. The CDR3 DNA reads as TGCGCCAGCAGCCTGCAGGGGGGGAACACTGAAGCTTTCTTT.

V usage is TRBV10-2 and J usage is TRBJ2-7; 7 nucleotides agree with TRBD2. J was trimmed by 6 bases and V by 1 base; bases with no gene match: 21. Looked up from germline, CDR1 is WSHSY and CDR2 is SAAADI. The CDR3 has 19 residues. The CDR3 spells CASSELVGGSFSVGTEQYF. As DNA, the CDR3 is TGCGCCAGCAGTGAGTTGGTTGGCGGGAGCTTCTCGGTTGGGACCGAGCAGTACTTC.

This chain joins TRBV6-5 and TRBJ1-2; 8 bases are a match to TRBD1. This CDR3 is built from 14 residues. Germline assignment: CDR1 MNHEY and CDR2 SVGAGI. V lost 4 bases and J lost 4; bases outside the gene matches: 5. The CDR3 loop reads CASSSSDRVYGYTF. CDR3 bases: TGTGCCAGCAGTTCCTCGGACAGGGTCTATGGCTACACCTTC.

The chain is built from TRBV10-3 and TRBJ2-3; 8 bases are shared with TRBD1. Per germline, CDR1 ENHRY and CDR2 SYGVKD. Losses at the gene ends were 5 bases for V and 3 bases for J; bases not matched to a gene: 4. CDR3 length: 14 residues. The CDR3 sequence is CAISRDRGTDTQYF. For the CDR3, the DNA is TGTGCCATCAGTCGTGACAGGGGAACAGATACGCAGTATTTT.

J is TRBJ2-7 and V is TRBV11-3, with D tentatively TRBD1 (6 bases). V was clipped by 8 bases and J by 2 bases, with 22 bases between them. Germline V gene lookup returns CDR1 SGHNT and CDR2 YENEEA. The CDR3 is made up of 16 amino acids. CDR3 bases: TGTGCCAGCTCATTCGCCAGGGGACCCGGTCCCTACGAGCAGTACTTC. Translation gives CASSFARGPGPYEQYF.

The chain employs TRBV28 and TRBJ2-1; D unclear. The CDR3 is 16 amino acids. Deletions cut 3 bases from V and 5 bases from J, with 17 bases between. Germline V gives CDR1 MDHEN, CDR2 SYDVKM. CDR3 sequence reads: CASSLRTLLLDNEQFF. Here the CDR3 DNA reads TGTGCCAGCAGTTTGCGAACTCTGCTGTTAGACAATGAGCAGTTCTTC.

The V and J genes are TRBV27 and TRBJ2-1, with D hard to call. The V gene lost 3 bases and the J gene lost 4 bases, with 7 bases spanning the gap. The CDR3 consists of 13 residues. Germline loops: CDR1 MNHEY, CDR2 SMNVEV (reference sequence). For the CDR3, the DNA is TGTGCCAGCAGTTTCCCCCCGTACAATGAGCAGTTCTTC. Translating gives CASSFPPYNEQFF.

This clone was detected only once. The chain recombines TRBV11-1 with TRBJ2-2; D ambiguous. V was clipped by 6 bases and J by 5 bases, with 16 bases between them. From germline, CDR1 is SGHAT and CDR2 FQDESV (reference sequence). The CDR3 runs 15 residues. The CDR3 region has the DNA TGTGCCAGCAGGGGATTTGGAGTCGCGACCGGGGAGCTGTTTTTT. Translated: CASRGFGVATGELFF.

The rearrangement uses TRBV27 and TRBJ1-2; TRBD1 agrees at 7 bases. The J segment lost 4 bases and the V segment lost 6 bases, leaving 11 bases of the junction unmatched. Germline V gene data show CDR1 as MNHEY and CDR2 as SMNVEV (reference sequence). The length of the CDR3 is 15 residues. As DNA, the CDR3 is TGTGCCAGCAGCCTTCGACAGGGCACAGTCTATGGCTACACCTTC. As protein: CASSLRQGTVYGYTF.

The chain has TRBV6-5 and TRBJ2-4; TRBD1 aligns across 8 bases. V was clipped by 2 bases and J by 6 bases; unmatched bases: 3. CDR1 is MNHEY and CDR2 is SVGAGI in the germline V gene. This CDR3 contains 14 residues. CDR3 DNA: TGTGCCAGCAGTTACGGACAGGGCTCAAACATTCAGTACTTC. This encodes CASSYGQGSNIQYF.

The rearrangement uses TRBV7-6 and TRBJ2-4; tentatively, D is TRBD2 (5 bases). CDR1 and CDR2 from the germline V gene are SGHVS and FNYEAQ. This CDR3 is built from 16 residues. Trimming took off 1 base at V and 2 bases at J, with 12 bases between the two ends. The chain's CDR3 is CASSLGPGRSKNIQYF. DNA for the CDR3: TGTGCCAGCAGCTTAGGACCGGGAAGGTCCAAAAACATTCAGTACTTC.

The V and J genes are TRBV9 and TRBJ2-3; D uncertain. Germline V gene lookup returns CDR1 SGDLS and CDR2 YYNGEE. The CDR3 sequence is 18 residues long. Trimming pared 4 bases from V and 0 bases from J, leaving 21 bases between. The CDR3 loop is CASSPYGPPRGSTDTQYF. In DNA, the CDR3 is TGTGCCAGCAGCCCGTACGGGCCTCCCAGAGGTAGCACAGATACGCAGTATTTT.

The chain is built from TRBV5-1 and TRBJ2-2, with unresolved D. The CDR3 loop spans 13 amino acids. The V gene's germline CDR1 is SGHRS and CDR2 YFSETQ. V lost 0 bases, J lost 4 bases, and 4 bases lay in between. The CDR3 sequence is CASSLVSTGELFF. The CDR3 nucleotides read TGCGCCAGCAGCTTGGTTTCCACCGGGGAGCTGTTTTTT.

The J gene is TRBJ2-7, the V gene TRBV7-9; D gene unclear. This CDR3 has 14 residues. The V gene's germline CDR1 is SEHNR and CDR2 FQNEAQ (reference sequence). V lost 5 bases, J lost 1 base, and 12 bases lay in between. The CDR3 nucleotides are TGTGCCAGCAGCCCCTCGGCTACATCCTACGAGCAGTACTTC. This gives the protein CASSPSATSYEQYF.

This clone has just one count. The J gene is TRBJ2-7, the V gene TRBV2; a possible D gene is TRBD2 (5 bases). V dropped 0 bases and J dropped 12 bases, with 12 bases sitting between them. Germline assignment: CDR1 SNHLY and CDR2 FYNNEI. CDR3 length: 12 amino acids. This chain's CDR3 is CASSEASRGRYF. Here the CDR3 DNA reads TGTGCCAGCAGTGAAGCTTCCCGGGGTCGGTACTTC.

The gene calls are TRBV4-3 and TRBJ2-1; D perhaps matches TRBD2 (5 bases). Germline V gives CDR1 LGHNA, CDR2 YSLEER. This CDR3 comprises 16 residues. The V and J ends lost 2 bases and 6 bases respectively, with 17 bases between them. The CDR3 spells CASSQRLLGGGNEQFF. For the CDR3, the DNA is TGCGCCAGCAGCCAACGACTTCTAGGAGGAGGCAATGAGCAGTTCTTC.